Shown below are 7 T cell receptor beta chains from a single sample sequenced in a study of Graves' ophthalmopathy and Graves' hyperthyroidism. RNA transcripts yielded amplified TCR beta CDR3 regions. In the first round, RT-PCR was carried out with HTBI primers, and a multiplex PCR formed the second round. TCRdb recomputed calls from the multiplex PCR reads with MiXCR, one row per CDR3 protein. The sample consists of around 1,000,000 distinct CDR3 sequences, about two fifths of them appearing once. The sequenced sample consisted of peripheral blood or thyroid tissue (not recorded which). These receptors originate from an adult man with Graves' hyperthyroidism.

This clonotype was seen repeatedly, ten times or more. The gene calls are TRBV5-1 and TRBJ2-2; D is undetermined. The CDR3 loop spans 15 amino acids. The germline V gene has CDR1 SGHRS and CDR2 YFSETQ. Trimming took off 1 base at V and 5 bases at J, with 12 bases between the two ends. Here the CDR3 reads CASSLSLTRTGELFF. DNA for the CDR3: TGCGCCAGCAGCTTGTCCCTCACCCGGACCGGGGAGCTGTTTTTT. Together with reference TRBV5-1 and TRBJ2-2, the CDR3 gives the full variable domain: KAGVTQTPRYLIKTRGQQVTLSCSPISGHRSVSWYQQTPGQGLQFLFEYFSETQRNKGNFPGRFSGRQFSNSRSEMNVSTLELGDSALYLCASSLSLTRTGELFFGEGSRLTVL.

In its sample, this clonotype was seen a few times. The chain couples TRBV10-3 to TRBJ2-7; TRBD1 matches 8 bases. CDR1 is ENHRY and CDR2 is SYGVKD in the germline V gene. The CDR3 loop spans 12 amino acids. The V gene end was trimmed by 6 bases and the J gene end by 8 bases; junction bases not matched to a gene: 6. The CDR3 DNA is TGTGCCATCAGCCCTGACAGGGGACAGCAGTACTTC. Amino acid sequence: CAISPDRGQQYF.

Concerning this clonotype: Being one base from a much bigger clone, this may be a read error. The CDR3 nucleotides are TGTACCAGCAGCTTATCCCGGGAGCTGTTTTTT. Residues: CTSSLSRELFF. V gene TRBV14 combines with J gene TRBJ2-2; no definite D call. Germline lookup yields CDR1 SGHDN and CDR2 FVKESK. The CDR3 consists of 11 residues.

This clonotype has just a few counts. A much more abundant neighbour one base away suggests this may be a read error. CDR3 sequence reads: CASSPWRDGGNSPLHF. CDR3 sequence (DNA): TGCGCCAGCAGCCCCTGGCGGGACGGGGGGAATTCACCCCTCCACTTT. This chain joins TRBV5-1 and TRBJ1-6; a possible D gene is TRBD1 (5 bases). There are 16 residues in the CDR3. The ends were cut back, 4 bases at V and 7 bases at J, with 18 bases in the middle. Germline CDR1 reads SGHRS; CDR2 reads YFSETQ. Drawing the rest from reference TRBV5-1 and TRBJ1-6, the complete variable domain is KAGVTQTPRYLIKTRGQQVTLSCSPISGHRSVSWYQQTPGQGLQFLFEYFSETQRNKGNFPGRFSGRQFSNSRSEMNVSTLELGDSALYLCASSPWRDGGNSPLHFGNGTRLTVT.

V gene TRBV7-6 combines with J gene TRBJ2-2; 8 bases fit TRBD2. This CDR3 spans 18 amino acids. Unmatched junction bases numbered 12, after V lost 5 bases and J lost 1 base. The V gene's germline CDR1 is SGHVS and CDR2 FNYEAQ. The CDR3 bases are TGTGCCAGCAGCCCGCGACCAGCGGGGGCAGGGAACACCGGGGAGCTGTTTTTT. Encoded protein: CASSPRPAGAGNTGELFF. Looking up the rest from reference TRBV7-6 and TRBJ2-2 gives the full variable domain: GAGVSQSPRYKVTKRGQDVALRCDPISGHVSLYWYRQALGQGPEFLTYFNYEAQQDKSGLPNDRFSAERPEGSISTLTIQRTEQRDSAMYRCASSPRPAGAGNTGELFFGEGSRLTVL.

This clonotype was seen once. A single base separates this from a much larger clone, so it may be a read error. A read error is likely, as this CDR3 ends without the conserved phenylalanine or tryptophan. CDR3 residues: CASSQVGEGVYGYTL. The CDR3 nucleotides are TGCGCCAGCAGCCAAGTGGGGGAGGGTGTCTATGGCTACACCCTC. This chain connects TRBV4-3 to TRBJ1-2; maybe TRBD1 (5 bases). The CDR3 covers 15 residues. The V end was cut by 1 base, the J end by 4 bases, with 13 bases between. Germline V lookup: CDR1 LGHNA, CDR2 YSLEER.

This clonotype has at least ten counts. The genes are TRBV9 and TRBJ2-5, with a possible D match to TRBD2 (6 bases). This CDR3 spans 17 amino acids. Germline loops: CDR1 SGDLS, CDR2 YYNGEE. Deletions cut 4 bases from V and 3 bases from J, with 22 bases between. DNA for the CDR3: TGTGCCAGCAGCCCAGGGAGGAGGACTCGCCTCGAAGAGACCCAGTACTTC. This encodes CASSPGRRTRLEETQYF.